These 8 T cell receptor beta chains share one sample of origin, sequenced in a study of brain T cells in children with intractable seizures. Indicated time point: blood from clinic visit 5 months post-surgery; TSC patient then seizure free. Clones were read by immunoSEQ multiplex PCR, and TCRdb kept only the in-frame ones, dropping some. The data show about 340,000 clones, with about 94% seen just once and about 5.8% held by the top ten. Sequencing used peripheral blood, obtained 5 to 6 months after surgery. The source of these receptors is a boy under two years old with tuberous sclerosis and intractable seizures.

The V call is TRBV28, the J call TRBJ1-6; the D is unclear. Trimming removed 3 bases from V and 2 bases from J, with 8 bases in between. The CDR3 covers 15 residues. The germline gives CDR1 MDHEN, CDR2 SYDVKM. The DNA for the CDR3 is TGTGCCAGCAGTTTCCGGGGTACCTATAATTCACCCCTCCACTTT. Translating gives CASSFRGTYNSPLHF.

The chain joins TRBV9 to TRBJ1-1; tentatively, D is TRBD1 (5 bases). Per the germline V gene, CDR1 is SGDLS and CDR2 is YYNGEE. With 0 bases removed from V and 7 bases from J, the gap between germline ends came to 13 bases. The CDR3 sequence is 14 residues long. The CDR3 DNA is TGTGCCAGCAGCGTAGAACCAGGGTACGTTGAAGCTTTCTTT. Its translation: CASSVEPGYVEAFF. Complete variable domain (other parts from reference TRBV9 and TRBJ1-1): DSGVTQTPKHLITATGQRVTLRCSPRSGDLSVYWYQQSLDQGLQFLIQYYNGEERAKGNILERFSAQQFPDLHSELNLSSLELGDSALYFCASSVEPGYVEAFFGQGTRLTVV.

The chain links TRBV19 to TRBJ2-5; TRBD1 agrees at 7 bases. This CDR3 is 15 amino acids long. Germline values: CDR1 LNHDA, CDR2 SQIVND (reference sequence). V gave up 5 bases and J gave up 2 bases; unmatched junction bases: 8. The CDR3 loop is CASSSTGLFQETQYF. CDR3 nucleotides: TGTGCCAGTAGTTCGACAGGGCTCTTTCAAGAGACCCAGTACTTC.

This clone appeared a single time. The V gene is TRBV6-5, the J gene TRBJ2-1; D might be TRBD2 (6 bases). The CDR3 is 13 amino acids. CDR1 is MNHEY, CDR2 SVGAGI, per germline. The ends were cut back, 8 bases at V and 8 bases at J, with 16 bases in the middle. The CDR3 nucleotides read TGTGCCAGCGGTCTAGCGAACGGGGATGAGCAGTTCTTC. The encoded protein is CASGLANGDEQFF.

In DNA form, the CDR3 reads TGTGCCAGCAGTGGAGATCCTAAAAGTCAGTACTTC. This translates into CASSGDPKSQYF. The chain joins TRBV2 to TRBJ2-7, with D uncertain. This CDR3 has 12 amino acids. Between the trimmed V and J ends, which lost 4 bases and 10 bases, there was a span of 14 bases. Germline CDR1 reads SNHLY; CDR2 reads FYNNEI. The complete variable domain, with remaining parts taken from reference TRBV2 and TRBJ2-7, reads EPEVTQTPSHQVTQMGQEVILRCVPISNHLYFYWYRQILGQKVEFLVSFYNNEISEKSEIFDDQFSVERPDGSNFTLKIRSTKLEDSAMYFCASSGDPKSQYFGPGTRLTVT.

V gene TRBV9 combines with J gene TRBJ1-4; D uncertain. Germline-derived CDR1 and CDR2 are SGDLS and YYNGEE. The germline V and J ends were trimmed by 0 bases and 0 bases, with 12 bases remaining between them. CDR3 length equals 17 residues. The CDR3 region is CASSVEGRPATNEKLFF. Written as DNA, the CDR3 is TGTGCCAGCAGCGTAGAAGGCAGACCTGCAACTAATGAAAAACTGTTTTTT.

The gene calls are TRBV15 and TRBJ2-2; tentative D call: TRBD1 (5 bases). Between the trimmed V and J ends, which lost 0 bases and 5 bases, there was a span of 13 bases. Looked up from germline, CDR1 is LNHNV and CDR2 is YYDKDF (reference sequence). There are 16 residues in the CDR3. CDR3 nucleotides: TGTGCCACCAGCAGAGACAGCAGGGTGCCGACCGGGGAGCTGTTTTTT. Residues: CATSRDSRVPTGELFF. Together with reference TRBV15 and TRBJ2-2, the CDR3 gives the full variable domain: DAMVIQNPRYQVTQFGKPVTLSCSQTLNHNVMYWYQQKSSQAPKLLFHYYDKDFNNEADTPDNFQSRRPNTSFCFLDIRSPGLGDTAMYLCATSRDSRVPTGELFFGEGSRLTVL.

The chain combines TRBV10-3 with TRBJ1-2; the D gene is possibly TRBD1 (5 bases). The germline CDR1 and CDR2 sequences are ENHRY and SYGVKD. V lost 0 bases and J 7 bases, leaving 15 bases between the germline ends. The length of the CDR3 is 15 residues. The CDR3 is CAISESGPTRSGYTF. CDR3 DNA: TGTGCCATCAGTGAGTCGGGACCCACGAGGAGTGGCTACACCTTC.